The 16 T cell receptor beta chains below come from one sample, sequenced in a study of cytomegalovirus exposure and HLA in healthy donors. PCR primers comprised 60 Vbeta and 13 Jbeta primers. Clones were read by immunoSEQ multiplex PCR, and TCRdb kept only the in-frame ones, dropping some. Among roughly 56,000 clones listed, approximately 87% were seen once. The sample consisted of PBMCs. The receptors here all came from a man aged 18 to 30 in good health and CMV-seronegative.

This CDR3 is CASSHSISRDSNYGYTF. DNA of the CDR3: TGTGCCAGCAGCCATTCCATCAGCCGGGACAGTAACTATGGCTACACCTTC. The chain carries TRBV7-8 and TRBJ1-2; TRBD1 matches 7 bases. This CDR3 is 17 amino acids long. The germline CDR1 and CDR2 sequences are SGHVS and FQNEAQ. The junction had 13 bases not matched to a gene; V was cut back by 5 bases and J by 1 base.

The chain couples TRBV4-1 to TRBJ2-3; weak D call: TRBD2 (6 bases). This CDR3 is built from 14 residues. V was shortened by 0 bases and J by 8 bases, with 12 bases between the two germline ends. Per germline, CDR1 MGHRA and CDR2 YSYEKL. The CDR3 bases are TGCGCCAGCAGCCAAGATACAGCGGGCGGTACGCAGTATTTT. This encodes CASSQDTAGGTQYF.

This chain links TRBV27 with TRBJ1-2; D perhaps matches TRBD1 (5 bases). Germline CDR1 MNHEY, CDR2 SMNVEV (reference sequence). The CDR3 is 11 amino acids. V shed 5 bases and J shed 8 bases, with 9 bases lying between them. The DNA of the CDR3 is TGTGCCAGCAGTCAGGGTCGGGGCTACACCTTC. Encoded protein: CASSQGRGYTF.

This clone was counted once. The chain joins TRBV30 to TRBJ1-6; D remains ambiguous. V was pared by 4 bases and J by 8 bases, with 15 bases between. Germline CDR1 and CDR2: GTSNPN and SVGIG (reference sequence). The CDR3 is 14 amino acids. The CDR3 spells CAWMAGSPYSPLHF. The CDR3 coding sequence is TGTGCCTGGATGGCGGGTTCTCCCTATTCACCCCTCCACTTT. Together with reference TRBV30 and TRBJ1-6, the CDR3 gives the full variable domain: SQTIHQWPATLVQPVGSPLSLECTVEGTSNPNLYWYRQAAGRGLQLLFYSVGIGQISSEVPQNLSASRPQDRQFILSSKKLLLSDSGFYLCAWMAGSPYSPLHFGNGTRLTVT.

The chain is built from TRBV6-5 and TRBJ1-6; TRBD1 matches 8 bases. CDR3 size: 13 residues. The germline V gene has CDR1 MNHEY and CDR2 SVGAGI. Germline trimming cut 6 bases from V and 11 bases from J; bases unmatched to any gene: 6. The CDR3 DNA reads as TGTGCCAGCAGGCGGGACAGGCGAACACCCCTCCACTTT. It encodes CASRRDRRTPLHF.

V usage is TRBV6-5 and J usage is TRBJ1-1; perhaps TRBD1 as D (5 bases). The V end lost 10 bases, the J end lost 1 base, and 13 bases lay between the germline ends. Per germline, CDR1 MNHEY and CDR2 SVGAGI. The CDR3 length is 13 residues. The CDR3 DNA follows: TGTGCCACCCGCGGGGGGGGGAACACTGAAGCTTTCTTT. Translated, it gives CATRGGGNTEAFF.

This clone was observed a few times. The chain links TRBV2 to TRBJ2-7, with TRBD2 matching 7 bases. Germline V gives CDR1 SNHLY, CDR2 FYNNEI. The CDR3 loop spans 13 amino acids. V lost 6 bases and J lost 4; bases outside the gene matches: 6. The CDR3 DNA reads as TGTGCCAGCAGCCAGCGGGGTGGGTACGAGCAGTACTTC. This translates into CASSQRGGYEQYF.

This chain joins TRBV6-1 and TRBJ2-7; 9 bases line up with TRBD1. Germline lookup yields CDR1 MNHNS and CDR2 SASEGT. CDR3 length equals 16 residues. The trim removed 0 bases at V and 1 base at J, leaving 4 bases unmatched. Here the CDR3 reads CASSEAGGQGSYEQYF. For the CDR3, the DNA is TGTGCCAGCAGTGAAGCTGGGGGACAGGGTTCCTACGAGCAGTACTTC.

The chain joins TRBV18 to TRBJ2-3, with TRBD1 matching 7 bases. Trimming at V came to 4 bases and at J to 0 bases, leaving 4 bases not matched to a gene. Germline loops: CDR1 KGHSH, CDR2 LQKENI. The CDR3 spans 15 residues. Written as DNA, the CDR3 is TGTGCCAGCTCACTTGGACAGGCTAGCACAGATACGCAGTATTTT. This codes for CASSLGQASTDTQYF.

This chain connects TRBV5-1 to TRBJ2-5; 12 bases are a match to TRBD2. With V trimmed by 4 bases and J by 2 bases, 6 bases remained unmatched. The CDR3 contains 16 residues. Germline V gives CDR1 SGHRS, CDR2 YFSETQ. The CDR3 nucleotides read TGCGCCAGCAGCCGTGAAGGACTAGCGGGGCAAGAGACCCAGTACTTC. Translated, it gives CASSREGLAGQETQYF.

The chain couples TRBV4-2 to TRBJ2-7; 8 positions agree with TRBD1. After removal of 4 bases from V and 7 bases from J, the junction contained 12 bases not matched to a gene. The germline V gene encodes CDR1 LGHNA and CDR2 YNFKEQ. The CDR3 covers 15 residues. The CDR3: CASSPSQGAEGEQYF. CDR3 sequence (DNA): TGTGCCAGCAGCCCCAGCCAGGGGGCCGAGGGAGAGCAGTACTTC.

The table lists this clone with a count of one. The chain's CDR3 is CSVGTDGYTF. As DNA, the CDR3 is TGCAGCGTTGGGACAGATGGCTACACCTTC. The chain uses TRBV29-1 and TRBJ1-2, with D possibly TRBD1 on 6 matching bases. Trimming took off 4 bases at V and 6 bases at J, with 6 bases between the two ends. Per the germline V gene, CDR1 is SQVTM and CDR2 is ANQGSEA. There are 10 residues in the CDR3.

The chain uses TRBV10-1 and TRBJ2-3; the match to TRBD1 covers 7 bases. Germline V gene sequence: CDR1 WNHNN, CDR2 SYGVQD (reference sequence). The CDR3 contains 15 residues. The ends lost 0 bases at V and 0 bases at J; junction bases unmatched: 0. The CDR3 here is CASSESTGSTDTQYF. For the CDR3, the DNA is TGCGCCAGCAGTGAGTCGACAGGGAGCACAGATACGCAGTATTTT.

The rearrangement uses TRBV23-1 and TRBJ2-2; tentative D call: TRBD2 (6 bases). TRBV23-1 qualifies as an ORF whose function is uncertain. CDR3 size: 14 residues. The ends were cut back, 2 bases at V and 6 bases at J, with 10 bases in the middle. The CDR3 bases are TGCGCCAGCAGTCAAGGAGGGATCGCCGGGGAGCTGTTTTTT. Translation: CASSQGGIAGELFF.

V gene TRBV27 combines with J gene TRBJ1-2, with D unresolved. CDR1 and CDR2 (germline): MNHEY, SMNVEV (reference sequence). There are 14 residues in the CDR3. Between the trimmed V and J ends, which lost 0 bases and 8 bases, there was a span of 13 bases. CDR3 in amino acids: CASSLSGGSGGYTF. CDR3 bases: TGTGCCAGCAGTTTATCGGGAGGGTCCGGGGGCTACACCTTC.

This chain links TRBV4-1 with TRBJ2-3; no clear D gene. Trimming stripped 3 bases from V and 1 base from J, with 11 bases between. Germline CDR1 reads MGHRA; CDR2 reads YSYEKL. The CDR3 covers 15 residues. The CDR3 loop reads CASSHHYEGTDTQYF. The CDR3 DNA reads TGCGCCAGCAGCCATCACTACGAAGGCACAGATACGCAGTATTTT.